Presented here are 5 T cell receptor beta chains from one specimen sequenced in a study of blood T cell repertoires in COVID-19. Measured with immunoSEQ multiplex PCR; TCRdb has only the in-frame clones, and not every one. The sample has approximately 270,000 clones; around 81% are singletons. Material: peripheral blood. The receptors were sampled from a person aged 70 to 80 with COVID-19, enrolled during active disease.

This chain uses TRBV5-1 with TRBJ2-6; TRBD1 aligns across 10 bases. V lost 1 base to trimming and J lost 4 bases; unmatched junction nucleotides: 8. The CDR3 contains 18 residues. CDR1 and CDR2 from the germline V gene are SGHRS and YFSETQ. The CDR3: CASSLLPGQGSGANVLTF. DNA of the CDR3: TGCGCCAGCAGCTTGTTACCGGGACAGGGGTCCGGGGCCAACGTCCTGACTTTC.

This chain connects TRBV11-1 to TRBJ2-7; 10 bases fit TRBD1. The V gene's germline CDR1 is SGHAT and CDR2 FQDESV (reference sequence). The CDR3 has 15 amino acids. V trimming: 4 bases; J trimming: 4 bases; junction bases outside the gene matches: 7. The CDR3 coding sequence is TGTGCCAGCAGCTACCCGGGACAGGGGATTTACGAGCAGTACTTC. Its translation is CASSYPGQGIYEQYF.

This clone was seen a single time. The CDR3 coding sequence is TGTGCCAGCAGCCAAGTACCCGGTGGGGGGAATGAAAAACTGTTTTTT. This translates into CASSQVPGGGNEKLFF. The V call is TRBV14, the J call TRBJ1-4; possibly TRBD1 for D (5 bases). V lost 1 base, J lost 5 bases, and 14 bases lay in between. The CDR3 has 16 amino acids. The germline CDR1 and CDR2 sequences are SGHDN and FVKESK.

The chain couples TRBV12-3 or TRBV12-4 to TRBJ1-3, with D unresolved. The CDR3 covers 13 residues. V lost 3 bases and J lost 8, with 11 bases in between. The CDR3 region is CASSLTIAHTIYF. The CDR3 coding sequence is TGTGCCAGCAGTTTGACAATTGCGCACACCATATATTTT.

The rearrangement links TRBV6-2 or TRBV6-3 to TRBJ1-6; 7 bases align to TRBD1. The germline V gene encodes CDR1 MNHEY and CDR2 SVGEGT. This CDR3 is 13 amino acids long. The V gene end was trimmed by 5 bases and the J gene end by 11 bases; junction bases not matched to a gene: 6. The CDR3 DNA reads as TGTGCCAGCAGTCAACCGACAGGGACACCCCTCCACTTT. Its translation is CASSQPTGTPLHF.